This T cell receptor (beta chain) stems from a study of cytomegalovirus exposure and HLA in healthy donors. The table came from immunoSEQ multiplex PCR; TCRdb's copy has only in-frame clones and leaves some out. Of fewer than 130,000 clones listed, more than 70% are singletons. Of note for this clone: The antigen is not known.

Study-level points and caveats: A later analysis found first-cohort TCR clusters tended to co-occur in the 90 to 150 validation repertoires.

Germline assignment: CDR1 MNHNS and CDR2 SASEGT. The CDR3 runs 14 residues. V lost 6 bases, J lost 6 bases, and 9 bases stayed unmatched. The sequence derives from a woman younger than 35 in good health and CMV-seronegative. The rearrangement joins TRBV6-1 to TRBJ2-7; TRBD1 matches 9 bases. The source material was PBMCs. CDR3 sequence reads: CASRRGQGPGEQYF. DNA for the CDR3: TGTGCCAGCAGGAGGGGACAGGGCCCTGGCGAGCAGTACTTC.